This is a list of T cell receptor beta chains from one sample in a study of blood T cell repertoires in COVID-19. The assay was immunoSEQ multiplex PCR, and TCRdb's table has in-frame clones only and misses some. The table has roughly 200,000 clones, roughly 76% seen once. Sequencing input: peripheral blood. The origin of the receptors is a woman aged 40 to 50 with COVID-19, enrolled during active disease. CDR3s include the opening cysteine and the closing phenylalanine or tryptophan. The order of the fields is clone size, J gene, V gene, D gene, CDR3 protein, CDR3 DNA. A D gene is named only where the DNA matches it firmly. Only some rows state a clone size, as once, few, many or a class for expanded clones.

clone_size: once
j_call: TRBJ1-1
v_call: TRBV28
d_call: TRBD1
cdr3_aa: CASSSGQWNTEAFF
cdr3_nt: TGTGCCAGCAGTTCGGGACAGTGGAACACTGAAGCTTTCTTT

clone_size: NA
j_call: TRBJ2-1
v_call: TRBV4-2
d_call: NA
cdr3_aa: CASSQGGVGISYNEQFF
cdr3_nt: TGTGCCAGCAGCCAAGGGGGGGTAGGGATCAGCTACAATGAGCAGTTCTTC

clone_size: NA
j_call: TRBJ2-1
v_call: TRBV7-6
d_call: TRBD2
cdr3_aa: CASSSLDSGGAHEQFF
cdr3_nt: TGTGCCAGCAGCAGCTTGGATAGCGGGGGGGCACATGAGCAGTTCTTC

clone_size: NA
j_call: TRBJ2-1
v_call: TRBV13
d_call: NA
cdr3_aa: CASSREGESYNEQFF
cdr3_nt: TGTGCCAGCAGCCGTGAGGGGGAATCCTACAATGAGCAGTTCTTC

clone_size: NA
j_call: TRBJ2-1
v_call: TRBV12-3/TRBV12-4
d_call: NA
cdr3_aa: CASRAGYNEQFF
cdr3_nt: TGTGCCAGCAGAGCCGGGTACAATGAGCAGTTCTTC

clone_size: NA
j_call: TRBJ2-1
v_call: TRBV24-1
d_call: TRBD2
cdr3_aa: CATSDASGGSYNEQFF
cdr3_nt: TGTGCCACCAGTGATGCTAGCGGGGGCTCCTACAATGAGCAGTTCTTC

clone_size: once
j_call: TRBJ2-7
v_call: TRBV10-3
d_call: TRBD1
cdr3_aa: CAIRSRDSSYEQYF
cdr3_nt: TGTGCCATCAGATCCCGGGACAGCTCCTACGAGCAGTACTTC

clone_size: many
j_call: TRBJ1-2
v_call: TRBV30
d_call: TRBD1
cdr3_aa: CAWSWDRGAYGYTF
cdr3_nt: TGTGCCTGGAGTTGGGACAGGGGGGCCTATGGCTACACCTTC

clone_size: NA
j_call: TRBJ2-3
v_call: TRBV7-2
d_call: NA
cdr3_aa: CASSANQGGGGADTQYF
cdr3_nt: TGTGCCAGCAGCGCCAATCAGGGAGGGGGGGGCGCAGATACGCAGTATTTT

clone_size: NA
j_call: TRBJ2-2
v_call: TRBV10-1
d_call: NA
cdr3_aa: CASSESATGELFF
cdr3_nt: TGCGCCAGCAGTGAGTCGGCCACCGGGGAGCTGTTTTTT

clone_size: NA
j_call: TRBJ2-5
v_call: TRBV5-4
d_call: TRBD2
cdr3_aa: CASSLRDGGGEQETQYF
cdr3_nt: TGTGCCAGCAGCTTGCGGGATGGCGGGGGAGAACAAGAGACCCAGTACTTC

clone_size: once
j_call: TRBJ2-1
v_call: TRBV18
d_call: TRBD2
cdr3_aa: CASSPPMGGEQFF
cdr3_nt: TGTGCCAGCTCACCACCGATGGGAGGGGAGCAGTTCTTC

clone_size: NA
j_call: TRBJ2-3
v_call: TRBV28
d_call: TRBD2
cdr3_aa: CASSYIPGGEQYF
cdr3_nt: TGTGCCAGCAGTTATATCCCGGGAGGCGAGCAGTATTTT